These 13 T cell receptor beta chains originate from one sample sequenced in a study of shared clonotypes between healthy human individuals. Naivety among CD8 cells was defined by CD45RO negativity and positive CCR7 selection, thereby excluding terminally differentiated effector memory CD45RA+ cells. The repertoire was sequenced with immunoSEQ multiplex PCR; TCRdb's copy has only in-frame clones and lacks some. Among around 610,000 clones, about 96% were seen once, and the ten largest hold 0.11%. The specimen was naive CD8+ T cells sorted from blood. The source of these receptors is a woman aged 30 to 39 in good health.

This clone was seen once. The V call is TRBV28, the J call TRBJ1-1; D is uncertain. Germline loops: CDR1 MDHEN, CDR2 SYDVKM. V was pared by 7 bases and J by 0 bases, with 6 bases between. The CDR3 has 12 amino acids. In nucleotides, the CDR3 is TGTGCCAGCACCGAAATGAACACTGAAGCTTTCTTT. Its protein is CASTEMNTEAFF.

The chain uses TRBV23-1 and TRBJ1-1, with D possibly TRBD1 on 6 matching bases. TRBV23-1 carries the ORF label, with uncertain function. Trimming pared 4 bases from V and 0 bases from J, leaving 12 bases between. This CDR3 has 15 amino acids. The CDR3 DNA sequence: TGCGCCAGCAGTCCTAACAGGGAAATGAACACTGAAGCTTTCTTT. Protein: CASSPNREMNTEAFF.

The chain carries TRBV27 and TRBJ1-1, with D possibly matching TRBD1 (6 bases). There are 16 residues in the CDR3. Germline CDR1 reads MNHEY; CDR2 reads SMNVEV (reference sequence). Trimming took off 2 bases at V and 0 bases at J, with 13 bases between the two ends. CDR3 residues: CASSLGGFPLNTEAFF. CDR3 coding DNA: TGTGCCAGCAGTTTAGGGGGCTTTCCCTTGAACACTGAAGCTTTCTTT.

This clone was counted a single time. The chain uses TRBV6-1 and TRBJ1-1; D possibly corresponds to TRBD1 (5 bases). The V and J ends lost 1 base and 1 base respectively, with 16 bases between them. CDR1 MNHNS and CDR2 SASEGT come from the germline V gene. CDR3 length: 17 residues. The CDR3 protein is CASSEVGRMGQNTEAFF. The CDR3 region has the DNA TGTGCCAGCAGTGAAGTGGGCCGGATGGGGCAGAACACTGAAGCTTTCTTT.

The V call is TRBV28, the J call TRBJ2-7; D remains ambiguous. The germline CDR1 and CDR2 sequences are MDHEN and SYDVKM. Between the trimmed V and J ends, which lost 4 bases and 0 bases, there was a span of 16 bases. This CDR3 is 16 amino acids long. The CDR3 region has the DNA TGTGCCAGCAGTTCTCCTGGGCAGGAAAACTCCTACGAGCAGTACTTC. This encodes CASSSPGQENSYEQYF.

The chain combines TRBV6-5 with TRBJ2-7; D possibly corresponds to TRBD1 (6 bases). V lost 0 bases and J lost 2, with 14 bases in between. This CDR3 has 16 amino acids. From germline, CDR1 is MNHEY and CDR2 SVGAGI. Here the CDR3 DNA reads TGTGCCAGCAGTTACTCGACGGGACACGCCGCCTACGAGCAGTACTTC. Protein product: CASSYSTGHAAYEQYF.

This chain uses TRBV2 with TRBJ2-7; D unclear. CDR3 size: 11 residues. Looked up from germline, CDR1 is SNHLY and CDR2 is FYNNEI. Trimming stripped 7 bases from V and 2 bases from J, with 6 bases between. The CDR3 is CASTDPYEQYF. CDR3 nucleotides: TGTGCCAGCACTGACCCCTACGAGCAGTACTTC.

V gene TRBV7-9 combines with J gene TRBJ2-7; 8 bases are a match to TRBD2. The trim removed 2 bases at V and 1 base at J, leaving 4 bases unmatched. The CDR3 loop spans 15 amino acids. CDR1 is SEHNR and CDR2 is FQNEAQ in the germline V gene (reference sequence). Here the CDR3 reads CASSLTGGISYEQYF. Here the CDR3 DNA reads TGTGCCAGCAGCTTAACGGGAGGGATTTCCTACGAGCAGTACTTC.

This chain links TRBV28 with TRBJ2-5; D is perhaps TRBD2 (5 bases). Trimming shortened V by 3 bases and J by 2 bases, and 10 bases separated the two germline ends. This CDR3 comprises 14 residues. The germline V gene has CDR1 MDHEN and CDR2 SYDVKM. The CDR3 loop is CASSLEDFQETQYF. The CDR3 region has the DNA TGTGCCAGCAGTTTGGAGGATTTTCAAGAGACCCAGTACTTC.

The chain combines TRBV11-1 with TRBJ2-1; TRBD1 or TRBD2 may be the D gene (5 bases each). V gave up 6 bases and J gave up 3 bases, with 15 bases separating them. The CDR3 covers 15 residues. CDR1 SGHAT and CDR2 FQDESV come from the germline V gene (reference sequence). This CDR3 is CASSLGGLIYNEQFF. The CDR3 DNA is TGTGCCAGCAGTCTTGGGGGTCTGATCTACAATGAGCAGTTCTTC.

V usage is TRBV6-5 and J usage is TRBJ2-7; no clear D gene. The CDR3 spans 13 residues. The germline V and J ends were trimmed by 6 bases and 2 bases, with 11 bases remaining between them. CDR1 is MNHEY and CDR2 is SVGAGI in the germline V gene. The CDR3 reads CASRPSAAYEQYF. The CDR3 coding sequence is TGTGCCAGCAGACCCAGCGCTGCCTACGAGCAGTACTTC.

The rearrangement links TRBV29-1 to TRBJ2-1, with 11 bases that match TRBD2. Germline loops: CDR1 SQVTM, CDR2 ANQGSEA. The CDR3 runs 14 residues. J lost 7 bases, V lost 7 bases, and 9 bases had no gene match. The CDR3 sequence is CSGDSGRASNEQFF. CDR3 in DNA: TGCAGCGGGGATAGCGGGAGGGCATCAAATGAGCAGTTCTTC.

The J gene is TRBJ2-7, the V gene TRBV29-1; a possible D gene is TRBD2 (6 bases). The length of the CDR3 is 16 residues. The V and J ends lost 0 bases and 0 bases respectively, with 15 bases between them. The germline gives CDR1 SQVTM, CDR2 ANQGSEA. The CDR3 region is CSVEDPVAGSSYEQYF. CDR3 DNA: TGCAGCGTTGAAGATCCAGTCGCGGGGAGCTCCTACGAGCAGTACTTC.